This TCR beta chain was retrieved from a study of blood T cell repertoires in COVID-19. Overall study context: COVID-19 samples, acute and convalescent, were from the United States, Italy and Spain.

CDR1 SNHLY and CDR2 FYNNEI come from the germline V gene. This CDR3 is built from 14 residues. Trimming removed 3 bases from V and 15 bases from J; junction bases left unmatched: 10. Authors' data handling: How many nucleated cells were present was estimated from reference gene primer amplification. Profiling relied on immunoSEQ multiplex PCR, and the TCRdb table lists in-frame clones only, not all of them. Clone size and the V and J calls come from that table; the DNA yielded D and trimming. The sample contains 130,000 to 150,000 clones, more than 75% of which appear only once. The chain couples TRBV2 to TRBJ2-1; TRBD2 matches at 11 bases. The receptor comes from an elderly man with acute or convalescent COVID-19. What was sequenced was peripheral blood. As DNA, the CDR3 is TGTGCCAGCAGTGATGTAGCGGGGGGGCCAGGACGGTTCTTC. It is translated as CASSDVAGGPGRFF.